Detailed here is one T cell receptor beta chain. A much larger clone lies a single base off, so this may be a read error. The sample comes from a study of shared clonotypes between healthy human individuals. CD45RA+ naive and CD45RA-negative memory subsets were separated from CD4+ cells. TCRdb keeps only in-frame clones here, not all; method: immunoSEQ multiplex PCR. This table holds around 1,100,000 clones, approximately 75% found once. The sequence came from a man aged 18 to 30 in good health. Some clones in this sample may be carry-over from other donors' samples. Sequencing was performed on memory CD4+ T cells from PBMCs. Subset reported: CD45RA-negative fraction.

Here the CDR3 DNA reads TGTGCCAGCAGGGTGGGGAATGAGCAGTTCTTC. This encodes CASRVGNEQFF. The chain has TRBV2 and TRBJ2-1; D call uncertain. Germline V gene lookup returns CDR1 SNHLY and CDR2 FYNNEI. The CDR3 covers 11 residues. Trimming cost V 6 bases and J 7 bases, with 7 bases left between them. Variable domain in full (rest from reference TRBV2 and TRBJ2-1): EPEVTQTPSHQVTQMGQEVILRCVPISNHLYFYWYRQILGQKVEFLVSFYNNEISEKSEIFDDQFSVERPDGSNFTLKIRSTKLEDSAMYFCASRVGNEQFFGPGTRLTVL.